The 6 T cell receptor beta chains below all came from one sample that was sequenced in a study of tumor-infiltrating lymphocytes in glioblastoma multiforme (dated by TCRdb to about 2017). Sequenced using an Illumina HiSeq 2500. TCRB libraries were built from RNA via three nested multiplex PCR rounds using a modified ARM-PCR protocol with multiple V-beta primers and a C-beta primer. The raw public data were reprocessed by TCRdb itself: fastp quality trimming at Q25, MiXCR clonotype calling, in-frame beta chains only. Rows merge per CDR3 protein into single entries with the most common DNA and genes. The sample table contains about 32,000 distinct CDR3 sequences; only one count was recorded for roughly three fifths of them. Approximately 31% of the sample lies in the top ten. Sequencing input: brain tumor tissue. The receptor source for this set is a male donor with glioblastoma.

A note on this clonotype: The CDR3 carries no conserved terminal phenylalanine or tryptophan, so it likely arises from a read error. The chain has TRBV10-3 and TRBJ1-2; D not certain. The CDR3 is 14 amino acids. Looked up from germline, CDR1 is ENHRY and CDR2 is SYGVKD. The CDR3 region is CVISESLGSDGYTL. DNA of the CDR3: TGTGTCATCAGTGAGTCTCTGGGGTCGGATGGCTACACCTTA.

This chain connects TRBV29-1 to TRBJ1-4; 7 bases align to TRBD1. CDR1 is SQVTM and CDR2 is ANQGSEA in the germline V gene. The CDR3 is 14 amino acids. Trimming cost V 6 bases and J 6 bases; bases outside gene matches: 10. For the CDR3, the DNA is TGCAGCGTCTGGACAGGTGGTACCGATGAAAAACTGTTTTTT. Protein sequence: CSVWTGGTDEKLFF.

Concerning this clonotype: No conserved phenylalanine or tryptophan ends this CDR3, so it is likely a read error. The CDR3 DNA sequence: TGCGGCGTTTCTAAGGGTGTAGGACTCCAGCCCCAGCATTTG. It translates to CGVSKGVGLQPQHL. V gene TRBV29-1 combines with J gene TRBJ1-5; no firm D call. Germline CDR1 and CDR2: SQVTM and ANQGSEA. The CDR3 loop spans 14 amino acids.

Worth noting for this clonotype: The CDR3 end shows no conserved phenylalanine or tryptophan, and so a read error is likely. The V gene is TRBV6-1, the J gene TRBJ2-1; D remains ambiguous. Looked up from germline, CDR1 is MNHNS and CDR2 is SASEGT. The CDR3 is 14 residues long. The V end lost 8 bases, the J end lost 0 bases, and 11 bases lay between the germline ends. The CDR3 nucleotides read TGTGCCAGCGGTCTTGCGGCCTCCTACAATGAGCAGTTCTCC. Translation gives CASGLAASYNEQFS.

This clonotype was counted ten times or more. The chain uses TRBV5-1 and TRBJ1-1; the D gene is possibly TRBD1 (5 bases). Germline V lookup: CDR1 SGHRS, CDR2 YFSETQ. Trimming pared 2 bases from V and 3 bases from J, leaving 11 bases between. The CDR3 runs to 14 residues. For the CDR3, the DNA is TGCGCCAGCAGCTTTGGGGGGGACCACACTGAAGCTTTCTTT. It specifies CASSFGGDHTEAFF.

The rearrangement links TRBV2 to TRBJ2-4, with D perhaps TRBD1 or TRBD2 (5 bases each). Per germline, CDR1 SNHLY and CDR2 FYNNEI. CDR3 size: 15 residues. Trimming removed 6 bases at V and 6 bases at J, with 18 bases between. The CDR3: CASRSSIGAGNIQYF. CDR3 sequence (DNA): TGTGCCAGCAGGTCCTCTATCGGGGCGGGAAACATTCAGTACTTC.